This TCR beta chain was recovered during a study of cytotoxic CD8 clonotypes in ibrutinib-treated CLL. Study in general: The subjects consisted of approximately twelve relapsed/refractory and roughly 15 treatment-naive individuals, with some 17 IGHV unmutated.

Researchers set a sequencing depth target of 1 in 200,000 to 1 in 1 million T cells. Produced via immunoSEQ multiplex PCR; TCRdb's table is partial and in-frame only. This sample carries about 130,000 clones, around 84% of them seen once, and the ten largest clones take less than 4%. As for this clone: The antigen is not known.

Study-level findings and limits: Rising at ibrutinib response, clonality subsequently fell back toward baseline at progression.

V was cut by 0 bases and J by 1 base, with 10 bases left in between. CDR1 is GTSNPN, CDR2 SVGIG, per germline (reference sequence). The CDR3 extends over 15 amino acids. This clonotype originated in a human donor with chronic lymphocytic leukemia. V is TRBV30 and J is TRBJ1-5, with TRBD1 as a possible D gene (5 bases). This sample comprised PBMCs, obtained after 24 months of ibrutinib treatment. CDR3 nucleotides: TGTGCCTGGAGTGTCCGGGGGGTGAGCAATCAGCCCCAGCATTTT. It specifies CAWSVRGVSNQPQHF.